These T cell receptor beta chains were read from a single sample in a study of blood T cell repertoires in COVID-19. Sequencing used immunoSEQ multiplex PCR; TCRdb keeps in-frame clones, though not all of them. The table records over 250,000 clones, approximately 91% of them present only once. The sample comprised PBMCs or T cells enriched from blood (not recorded which). The receptors come from a woman aged 25-40 years who had recovered from COVID-19. Each CDR3 is given with its conserved first and last residue. The order of the fields is J gene, V gene, CDR3 protein.

>TRBJ1-3|TRBV28
CASSFFLNTIYF
>TRBJ1-3|TRBV11-2
CASSYTGVGNTIYF
>TRBJ1-5|TRBV7-9
CASSLTGVQPQHF
>TRBJ1-6|TRBV5-1
CASSLDPGGNSPLHF
>TRBJ2-3|TRBV27
CASSFYYSTDTQYF
>TRBJ1-2|TRBV30
CAWRTRTGRGYGYTF
>TRBJ1-1|TRBV10-3
CAIGTGTNTEAFF
>TRBJ1-1|TRBV18
CASSPIKTGTGGWNTEAFF
>TRBJ1-5|TRBV10-2
CASTEAGGQPQHF
>TRBJ1-5|TRBV28
CASSLSFGFQPQHF